The 13 T cell receptor beta chains given below trace back to one sample, sequenced in a study of OX40 agonist ivuxolimab in advanced cancers. Library preparation used the immunoSEQ multiplex PCR assay. The table was pulled from immuneACCESS by TCRdb, which kept in-frame rearrangements only. Such tables lose some clones; where checked, under half of the loss comes from unresolved V genes, and the rest has no known cause. The sample includes 75,000 to 100,000 clones, with 90% to 95% observed a single time. In total, the top ten clones hold 0.7% to 0.95% of the sample. Here the sequenced sample was CD4+ or CD8+ T cells sorted from blood, taken in a trial of the OX40 agonist ivuxolimab. These TCRs come from an adult with an advanced solid tumor such as melanoma, head and neck, liver or kidney cancer.

The genes are TRBV27 and TRBJ1-4; perhaps TRBD1 as D (5 bases). The germline V gene has CDR1 MNHEY and CDR2 SMNVEV (reference sequence). The CDR3 is 15 amino acids. V was clipped by 3 bases and J by 5 bases, with 13 bases between them. CDR3 protein: CASSFWGRENEKLFF. CDR3 sequence (DNA): TGTGCCAGCAGTTTTTGGGGCAGGGAAAATGAAAAACTGTTTTTT.

The rearrangement joins TRBV18 to TRBJ2-3; D possibly corresponds to TRBD2 (5 bases). CDR3 length equals 16 residues. V was clipped by 3 bases and J by 0 bases, with 13 bases between them. Germline loops: CDR1 KGHSH, CDR2 LQKENI. CDR3: CASSPRGGTSTDTQYF. DNA for the CDR3: TGTGCCAGCTCACCCCGGGGTGGAACTAGCACAGATACGCAGTATTTT.

This chain links TRBV19 with TRBJ2-7, with 9 bases aligning to TRBD2. The V gene's germline CDR1 is LNHDA and CDR2 SQIVND (reference sequence). The CDR3 contains 15 residues. V shed 6 bases and J 2 bases; nucleotides not matched to a gene: 8. The DNA of the CDR3 is TGTGCCAGTAGGGTAGCGGGAGCTTCAGCCTACGAGCAGTACTTC. Its protein product is CASRVAGASAYEQYF.

The gene calls are TRBV5-6 and TRBJ2-5, with 7 bases identical to TRBD2. The germline gives CDR1 SGHDT, CDR2 YYEEEE. After removal of 4 bases from V and 5 bases from J, the junction contained 5 bases not matched to a gene. The CDR3 covers 13 residues. The CDR3 sequence is CASSRGLGETQYF. The CDR3 coding sequence is TGTGCCAGCAGCCGTGGACTAGGGGAGACCCAGTACTTC.

The rearrangement joins TRBV25-1 to TRBJ1-6; TRBD1 aligns across 9 bases. With 7 bases clipped from V and 7 bases from J, the junction kept 8 bases outside the gene matches. The CDR3 is made up of 15 amino acids. Germline assignment: CDR1 MGHDK and CDR2 SYGVNS. The CDR3: CASNPPGTGNSPLHF. CDR3 nucleotides: TGTGCCAGCAATCCCCCCGGGACAGGGAATTCACCCCTCCACTTT.

In its sample, this clone was seen once. The CDR3 nucleotides read TGTGCCAGCAGTTTTGGTAGCGTCTACGAGCAGTACTTC. As protein: CASSFGSVYEQYF. V gene TRBV6-6 combines with J gene TRBJ2-7, with D tentatively TRBD2 (5 bases). The CDR3 sequence is 13 residues long. CDR1 is MNHNY and CDR2 is SVGAGI in the germline V gene (reference sequence). The germline V and J ends were trimmed by 4 bases and 3 bases, with 10 bases remaining between them.

The V gene is TRBV9, the J gene TRBJ2-5; 8 nucleotides agree with TRBD2. Trimming at V came to 0 bases and at J to 0 bases, leaving 4 bases not matched to a gene. The CDR3 has 16 residues. Germline CDR1 reads SGDLS; CDR2 reads YYNGEE. The CDR3, as DNA: TGTGCCAGCAGCGTAGGTCCGGGACTAGACCAAGAGACCCAGTACTTC. Residues: CASSVGPGLDQETQYF. The variable domain in full, completed from reference TRBV9 and TRBJ2-5, reads DSGVTQTPKHLITATGQRVTLRCSPRSGDLSVYWYQQSLDQGLQFLIQYYNGEERAKGNILERFSAQQFPDLHSELNLSSLELGDSALYFCASSVGPGLDQETQYFGPGTRLLVL.

The V call is TRBV7-3, the J call TRBJ2-5; D is possibly TRBD2 (6 bases). Germline CDR1 and CDR2: SGHTA and FQGTGA. V was pared by 0 bases and J by 4 bases, with 12 bases between. The CDR3 consists of 15 residues. The CDR3: CASSLTSQGGETQYF. In nucleotides, the CDR3 is TGTGCCAGCAGCTTAACATCGCAGGGAGGAGAGACCCAGTACTTC.

The chain combines TRBV19 with TRBJ1-2; 7 bases fit TRBD1. Germline-derived CDR1 and CDR2 are LNHDA and SQIVND (reference sequence). There are 13 residues in the CDR3. V shed 2 bases and J 4 bases; nucleotides not matched to a gene: 1. For the CDR3, the DNA is TGTGCCAGTAGTATAAGGGACAGCTATGGCTACACCTTC. Its translation: CASSIRDSYGYTF.

The table lists this clone with a count of one. The chain uses TRBV6-5 and TRBJ1-1; tentatively, D is TRBD1 (5 bases). V lost 5 bases and J 7 bases, leaving 14 bases between the germline ends. The CDR3 extends over 13 amino acids. The germline V gene has CDR1 MNHEY and CDR2 SVGAGI. The CDR3 sequence: CASSGGREGEAFF. CDR3 nucleotide sequence: TGTGCCAGCAGTGGGGGACGAGAAGGTGAAGCTTTCTTT.

J is TRBJ2-7 and V is TRBV19; D ambiguous. V was cut by 4 bases and J by 1 base, with 11 bases left in between. The CDR3 length is 14 residues. CDR1 and CDR2 (germline): LNHDA, SQIVND (reference sequence). The CDR3 coding sequence is TGTGCCAGTAGTACCCAGGCGACTTCCTACGAGCAGTACTTC. This encodes CASSTQATSYEQYF. The variable domain in full, completed from reference TRBV19 and TRBJ2-7, reads DGGITQSPKYLFRKEGQNVTLSCEQNLNHDAMYWYRQDPGQGLRLIYYSQIVNDFQKGDIAEGYSVSREKKESFPLTVTSAQKNPTAFYLCASSTQATSYEQYFGPGTRLTVT.

This chain uses TRBV29-1 with TRBJ2-1; a weak D match, TRBD1 (5 bases). CDR3 length equals 11 residues. With 4 bases removed from V and 6 bases from J, the gap between germline ends came to 7 bases. CDR1 and CDR2 (germline): SQVTM, ANQGSEA. The CDR3 is CSVVGANEQFF. CDR3 nucleotides: TGCAGCGTTGTTGGGGCCAATGAGCAGTTCTTC.

The sample holds one count of this clone. The V gene is TRBV25-1, the J gene TRBJ1-2; weak D call: TRBD1 (6 bases). Germline assignment: CDR1 MGHDK and CDR2 SYGVNS. This CDR3 comprises 14 residues. V lost 5 bases to trimming and J lost 4 bases, with 14 bases between them. The CDR3 is CASSFWTDGYGYTF. CDR3 coding DNA: TGTGCCAGCAGTTTCTGGACAGACGGCTATGGCTACACCTTC.